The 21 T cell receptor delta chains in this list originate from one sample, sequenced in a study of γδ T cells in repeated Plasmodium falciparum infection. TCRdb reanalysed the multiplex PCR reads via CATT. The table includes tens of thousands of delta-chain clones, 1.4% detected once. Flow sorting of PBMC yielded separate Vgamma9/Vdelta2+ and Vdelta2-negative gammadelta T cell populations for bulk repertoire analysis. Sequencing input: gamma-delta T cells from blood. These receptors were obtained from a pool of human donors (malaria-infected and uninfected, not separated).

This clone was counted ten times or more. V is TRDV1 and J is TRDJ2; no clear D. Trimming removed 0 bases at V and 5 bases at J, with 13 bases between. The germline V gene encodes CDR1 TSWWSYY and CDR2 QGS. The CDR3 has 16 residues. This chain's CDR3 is CALGELVSSDTAQLFF. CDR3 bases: TGTGCTCTTGGGGAACTAGTATCCTCGGATACAGCACAACTCTTCTTT.

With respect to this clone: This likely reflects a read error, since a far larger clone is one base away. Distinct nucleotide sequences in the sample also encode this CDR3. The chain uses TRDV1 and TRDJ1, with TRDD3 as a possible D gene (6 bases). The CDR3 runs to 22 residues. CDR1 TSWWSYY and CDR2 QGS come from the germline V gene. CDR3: CALGELSPAYAWRIPYTDKLIF. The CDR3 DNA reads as TGTGCTCTTGGGGAACTTTCGCCTGCCTACGCCTGGAGGATACCGTACACCGATAAACTCATCTTC.

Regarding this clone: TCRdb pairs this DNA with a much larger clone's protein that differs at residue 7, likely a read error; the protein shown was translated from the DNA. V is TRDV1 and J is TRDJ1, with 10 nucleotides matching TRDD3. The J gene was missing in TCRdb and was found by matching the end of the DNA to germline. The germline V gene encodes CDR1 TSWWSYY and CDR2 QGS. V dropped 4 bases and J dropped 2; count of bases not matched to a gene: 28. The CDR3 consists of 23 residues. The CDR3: CALGAHPRRPSCTRLGDTDKLIF. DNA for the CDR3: TGTGCTCTTGGGGCGCACCCCCGCAGACCTTCCTGCACTCGACTGGGGGATACCGATAAACTCATCTTT.

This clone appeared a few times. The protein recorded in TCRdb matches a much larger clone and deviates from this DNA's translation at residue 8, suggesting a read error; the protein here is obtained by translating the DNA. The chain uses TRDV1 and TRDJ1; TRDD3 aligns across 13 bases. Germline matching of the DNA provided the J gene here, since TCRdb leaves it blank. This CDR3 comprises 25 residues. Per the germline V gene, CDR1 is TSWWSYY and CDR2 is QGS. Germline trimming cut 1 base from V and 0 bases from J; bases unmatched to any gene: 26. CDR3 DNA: TGTGCTCTTGGGGAACGAGGGCCCCTACGCGATACTGGGGGATACGGGCATACAAACACCGATAAACTCATCTTT. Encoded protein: CALGERGPLRDTGGYGHTNTDKLIF.

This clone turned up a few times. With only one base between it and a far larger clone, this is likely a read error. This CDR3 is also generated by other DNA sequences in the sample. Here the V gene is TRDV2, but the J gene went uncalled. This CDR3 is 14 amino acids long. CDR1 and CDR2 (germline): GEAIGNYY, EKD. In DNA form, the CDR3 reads TGTGCCTGTGACACCCTGGGACAAACCGATAAACTTATCTTT. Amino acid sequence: CACDTLGQTDKLIF.

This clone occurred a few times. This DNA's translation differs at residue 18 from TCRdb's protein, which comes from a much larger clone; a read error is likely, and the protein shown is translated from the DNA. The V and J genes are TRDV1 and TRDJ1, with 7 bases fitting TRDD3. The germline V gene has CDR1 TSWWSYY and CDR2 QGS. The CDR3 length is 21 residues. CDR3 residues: CALGESLSYPFLGVYTDQLIF. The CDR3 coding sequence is TGTGCTCTTGGGGAATCGCTCTCCTATCCTTTCCTGGGGGTTTACACCGATCAACTCATCTTT.

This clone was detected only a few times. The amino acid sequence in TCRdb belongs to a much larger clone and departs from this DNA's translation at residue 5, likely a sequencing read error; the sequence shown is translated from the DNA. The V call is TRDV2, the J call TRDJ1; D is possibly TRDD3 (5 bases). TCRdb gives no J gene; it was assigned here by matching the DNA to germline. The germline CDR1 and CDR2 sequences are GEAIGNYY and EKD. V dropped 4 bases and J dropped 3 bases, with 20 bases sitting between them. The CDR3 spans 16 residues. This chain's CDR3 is CACEAMGSRSSDKLIF. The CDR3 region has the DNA TGTGCCTGTGAAGCTATGGGGTCCCGGTCATCCGATAAACTCATCTTT.

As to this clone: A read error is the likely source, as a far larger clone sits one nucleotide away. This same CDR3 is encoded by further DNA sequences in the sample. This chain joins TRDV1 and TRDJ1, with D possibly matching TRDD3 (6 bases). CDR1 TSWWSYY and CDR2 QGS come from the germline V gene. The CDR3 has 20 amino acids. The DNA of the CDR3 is TGTGCTCTTGGGGAACCAGCTAACGTCCTCCACATACTGGGTCCCGACAAACTCATCTTT. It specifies CALGEPANVLHILGPDKLIF.

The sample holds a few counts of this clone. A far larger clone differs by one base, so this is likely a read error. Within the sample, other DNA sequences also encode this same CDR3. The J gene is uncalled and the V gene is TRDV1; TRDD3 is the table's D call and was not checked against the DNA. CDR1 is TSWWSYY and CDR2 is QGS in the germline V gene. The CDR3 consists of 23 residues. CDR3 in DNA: TGTGCTCTTGGGGATCCGTTGGGTCCTACAAAATCTACTGGGGGACTAAACACCGATAAGCTCATCTTT. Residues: CALGDPLGPTKSTGGLNTDKLIF.

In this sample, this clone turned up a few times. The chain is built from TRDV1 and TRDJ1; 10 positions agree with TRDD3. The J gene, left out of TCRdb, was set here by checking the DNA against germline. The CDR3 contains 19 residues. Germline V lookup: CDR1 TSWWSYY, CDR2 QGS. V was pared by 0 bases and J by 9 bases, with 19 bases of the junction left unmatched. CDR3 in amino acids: CALGELSPLLRGIRRQLIF. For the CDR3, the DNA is TGTGCTCTTGGGGAACTATCCCCCCTCCTCCGGGGGATACGCCGGCAACTCATCTTT.

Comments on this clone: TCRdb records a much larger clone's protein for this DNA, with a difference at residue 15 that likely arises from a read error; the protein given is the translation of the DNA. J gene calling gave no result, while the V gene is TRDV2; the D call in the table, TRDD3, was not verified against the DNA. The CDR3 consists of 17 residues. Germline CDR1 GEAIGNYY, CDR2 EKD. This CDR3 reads CACDTLGGDKYTDKPIF. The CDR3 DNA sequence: TGTGCCTGTGACACTTTAGGGGGGGATAAGTACACCGATAAACCCATCTTT.

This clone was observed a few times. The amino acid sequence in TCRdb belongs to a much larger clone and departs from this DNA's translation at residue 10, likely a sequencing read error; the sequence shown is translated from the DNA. The CDR3 spells CAWAYGGSYADKLIF. The CDR3 DNA follows: TGTGCCTGGGCCTACGGAGGGTCGTACGCCGATAAACTCATCTTT. V gene TRDV2 combines with J gene TRDJ1; maybe TRDD2 (5 bases). TCRdb offers no J gene call, so here the DNA was matched to germline to obtain one. The CDR3 runs to 15 residues. Trimming took off 7 bases at V and 3 bases at J, with 20 bases between the two ends. From germline, CDR1 is GEAIGNYY and CDR2 EKD.

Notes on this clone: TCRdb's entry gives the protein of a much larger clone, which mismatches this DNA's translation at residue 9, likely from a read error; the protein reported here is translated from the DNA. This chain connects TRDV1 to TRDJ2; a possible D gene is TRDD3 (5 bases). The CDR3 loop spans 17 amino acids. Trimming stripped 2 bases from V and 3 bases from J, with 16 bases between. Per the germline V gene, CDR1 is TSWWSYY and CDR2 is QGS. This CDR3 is CALGEVVLEPVTAQLFF. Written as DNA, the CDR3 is TGTGCTCTTGGGGAAGTAGTACTGGAGCCAGTGACAGCACAACTCTTCTTT.

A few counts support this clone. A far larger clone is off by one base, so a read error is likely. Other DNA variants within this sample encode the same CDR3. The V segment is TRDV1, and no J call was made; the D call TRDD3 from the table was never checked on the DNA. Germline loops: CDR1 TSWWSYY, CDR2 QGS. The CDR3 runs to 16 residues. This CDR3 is CALGDNLPPDTDKLIF. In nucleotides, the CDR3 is TGTGCTCTTGGGGATAACCTTCCTCCGGACACCGATAAGCTCATCTTT.

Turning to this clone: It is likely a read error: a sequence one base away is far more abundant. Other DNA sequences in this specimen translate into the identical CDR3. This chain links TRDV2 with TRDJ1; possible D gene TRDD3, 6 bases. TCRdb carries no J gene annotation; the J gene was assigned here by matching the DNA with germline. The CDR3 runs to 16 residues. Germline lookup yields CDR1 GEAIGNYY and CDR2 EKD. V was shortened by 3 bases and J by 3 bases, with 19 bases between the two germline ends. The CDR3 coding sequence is TGTGCCTGTGACCCCCTGGGTGTGCTGGGGTCCGATAAACTCATCTTT. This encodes CACDPLGVLGSDKLIF.

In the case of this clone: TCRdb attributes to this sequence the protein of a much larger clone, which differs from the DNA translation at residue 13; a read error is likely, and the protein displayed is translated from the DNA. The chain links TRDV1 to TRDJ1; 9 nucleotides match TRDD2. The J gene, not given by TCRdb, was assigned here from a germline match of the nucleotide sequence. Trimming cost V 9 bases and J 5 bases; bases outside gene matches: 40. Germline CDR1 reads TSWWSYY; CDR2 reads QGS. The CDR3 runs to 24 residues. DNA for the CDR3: TGTGCTCTCCGAACAGGTCCTGAAGGCCTTCCTACGGCCTCCCAGTACTGGGGACCTGATAAACTCATCTTT. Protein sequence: CALRTGPEGLPTASQYWGPDKLIF.

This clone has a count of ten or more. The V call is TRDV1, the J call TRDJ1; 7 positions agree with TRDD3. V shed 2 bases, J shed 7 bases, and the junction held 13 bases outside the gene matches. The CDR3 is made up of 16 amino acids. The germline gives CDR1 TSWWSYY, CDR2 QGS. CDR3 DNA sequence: TGTGCTCTTGGGGAAGCTGGGGGGAGAACGTTTGGTAAACTCATCTTT. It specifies CALGEAGGRTFGKLIF.

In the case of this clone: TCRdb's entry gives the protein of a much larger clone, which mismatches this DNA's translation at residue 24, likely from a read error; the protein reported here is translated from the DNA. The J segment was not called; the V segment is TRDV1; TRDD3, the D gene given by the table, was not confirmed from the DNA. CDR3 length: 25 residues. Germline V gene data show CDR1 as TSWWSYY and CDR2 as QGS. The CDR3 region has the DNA TGTGCTCTTGGGGAACTGTTACTAGTACGGGTCGTTCCTAGGGGGATAATATCCGCCACCGATAAACTCACCTTT. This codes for CALGELLLVRVVPRGIISATDKLTF.

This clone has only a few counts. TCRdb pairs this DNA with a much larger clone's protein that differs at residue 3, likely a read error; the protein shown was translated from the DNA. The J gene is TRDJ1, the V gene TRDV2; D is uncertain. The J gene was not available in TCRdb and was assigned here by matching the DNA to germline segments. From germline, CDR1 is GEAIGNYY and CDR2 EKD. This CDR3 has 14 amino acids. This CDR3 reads CARDTGRYTDKLIF. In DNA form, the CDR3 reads TGTGCCCGTGACACCGGGCGCTACACCGATAAACTCATCTTT.

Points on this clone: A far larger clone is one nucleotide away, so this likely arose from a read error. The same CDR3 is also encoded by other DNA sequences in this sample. The CDR3 sequence: CACDTAGYPKSSWDTRQMFF. CDR3 DNA: TGTGCCTGTGACACCGCGGGATACCCGAAAAGCTCCTGGGACACCCGTCAGATGTTTTTC. V and J are TRDV2 and TRDJ3; 7 nucleotides align to TRDD3. TCRdb leaves out the J gene; it was filled in here by matching the DNA to germline. The CDR3 contains 20 residues. CDR1 and CDR2 from the germline V gene are GEAIGNYY and EKD.

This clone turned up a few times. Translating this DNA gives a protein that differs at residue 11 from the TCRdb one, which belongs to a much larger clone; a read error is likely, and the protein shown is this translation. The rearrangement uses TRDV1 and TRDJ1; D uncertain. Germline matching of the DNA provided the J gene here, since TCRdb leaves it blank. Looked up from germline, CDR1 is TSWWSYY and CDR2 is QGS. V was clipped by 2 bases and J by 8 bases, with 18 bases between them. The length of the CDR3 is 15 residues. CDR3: CALGEVYVLPRKLIF. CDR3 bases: TGTGCTCTTGGGGAAGTTTACGTCCTGCCCCGCAAACTCATCTTT.